This is a list of T cell receptor beta chains from one sample in a study of tumor-infiltrating lymphocytes in primary liver carcinoma. TCRdb ran MiXCR on the multiplex PCR reads and lists one entry per CDR3 protein. This table holds around 120,000 distinct CDR3 sequences, about two thirds found once. The material sequenced was tumor-adjacent normal liver tissue. The source is a woman aged 55-69 years with primary liver carcinoma and hepatitis B virus infection. Each CDR3 is given with its conserved first and last residue. A D gene is named only where the DNA matches it firmly. Clone size appears in some rows only: once, few, many, or a class for an expanded clone.

>TRBJ2-1|few|TRBD2|TRBV20-1
CSARDFGTSSSSYNEQFF
TGCAGTGCTAGAGATTTTGGGACTAGCTCAAGCTCCTACAATGAGCAGTTCTTC
>TRBJ2-2|NA|NA|TRBV6-5
CASNRIPDSAGELFF
TGTGCCAGCAATAGAATTCCGGACAGCGCCGGGGAGCTGTTTTTT
>TRBJ1-2|many|NA|TRBV6-5
CASSTGGSGYGYTF
TGTGCCAGCAGCACCGGGGGGTCGGGCTATGGCTACACCTTC
>TRBJ2-3|once|NA|TRBV7-9
CASSLPGVITDTQCF
TGTGCCAGCAGCCTCCCGGGAGTAATCACAGATACGCAGTGTTTT
>TRBJ2-5|many|NA|TRBV24-1
CATSDFGLSGFETQYF
TGTGCCACCAGTGATTTCGGACTCTCAGGCTTCGAGACCCAGTACTTC
>TRBJ2-2|once|TRBD2|TRBV6-2/TRBV6-3
CASSYPSGRAKGDLLF
TGTGCCAGCAGTTATCCTAGCGGGAGGGCCAAGGGGGATCTGCTTTTT
>TRBJ2-3|NA|TRBD2|TRBV11-2
CASCTKREPSRADTQYF
TGTGCCAGCTGCACCAAGCGGGAGCCATCGAGAGCAGATACGCAGTATTTT
>TRBJ1-1|NA|NA|TRBV11-2
CASSFLRMNIETFF
TGTGCCAGCAGCTTCCTGCGTATGAACATTGAAACTTTCTTT
>TRBJ1-5|few|NA|TRBV11-3
CTSSLDLGVAQPQHF
TGTACAAGCAGCTTAGATCTGGGGGTGGCTCAGCCCCAGCATTTT
>TRBJ2-5|NA|NA|TRBV5-6
CASSFIGSSRIQYF
TGTGCCAGTAGCTTTATAGGTTCCTCGAGAATCCAGTACTTC
>TRBJ2-3|NA|NA|TRBV28
CASSPRTLRGPSADTQYF
TGTGCCAGCAGTCCCAGGACGCTCCGGGGCCCAAGCGCAGATACGCAGTATTTT
>TRBJ1-1|few|NA|TRBV7-9
CASRPEQGRNTEAFF
TGTGCCAGCAGACCTGAACAGGGACGGAACACTGAAGCTTTCTTT
>TRBJ2-1|NA|TRBD2|TRBV11-2
CASILGWASGWRSKTYNEQFF
TGTGCCAGCATCTTAGGATGGGCTAGCGGATGGAGAAGTAAAACCTACAATGAGCAGTTCTTC
>TRBJ1-1|few|NA|TRBV28
CASSRGSGLGRAFF
TGTGCCAGCAGTAGGGGGTCGGGCCTCGGGAGAGCTTTCTTT
>TRBJ2-2|once|NA|TRBV6-5
CANSYGDTGELFF
TGTGCCAACAGTTATGGGGACACCGGGGAGCTGTTTTTT
>TRBJ2-1|NA|NA|TRBV28
CAGSPQVRSSYNEQFF
TGTGCCGGCAGCCCCCAGGTTCGGAGCTCCTACAATGAGCAGTTCTTC
>TRBJ2-7|NA|NA|TRBV5-1
CASSPGIIRYEQYF
TGCGCCAGCAGCCCCGGGATCATACGATACGAGCAGTACTTC
>TRBJ2-1|medium-sized|TRBD2|TRBV6-5
CASSHGLDGEQFF
TGTGCCAGCAGCCACGGACTAGACGGTGAGCAGTTCTTC
>TRBJ1-1|NA|TRBD1|TRBV12-3/TRBV12-4
CASNPDRTGIGTTETFF
TGTGCCAGCAACCCCGACCGGACAGGGATCGGGACCACTGAAACTTTCTTT
>TRBJ2-1|once|TRBD2|TRBV6-5
CASSHSGGRANNEQFF
TGCGCCAGCAGTCACTCGGGCGGGAGGGCCAATAATGAGCAGTTCTTC
>TRBJ1-5|once|NA|TRBV28
CASMRTGTENQPQHF
TGTGCCAGCATGAGGACCGGGACGGAAAATCAGCCCCAGCATTTT
>TRBJ1-2|many|NA|TRBV7-9
CASSLMGGAPDRTF
TGTGCCAGCAGCTTAATGGGGGGGGCGCCGGATCGGACCTTC
>TRBJ2-3|NA|NA|TRBV4-2
CASSQDSSGVYTQYF
TGTGCCAGCAGCCAAGACTCGAGCGGCGTATATACGCAGTATTTT
>TRBJ2-1|NA|NA|TRBV28
CANSPQVRSSYNEQFF
TGTGCCAACAGCCCCCAGGTTCGGAGCTCCTACAATGAGCAGTTCTTC
>TRBJ1-1|NA|NA|TRBV9
CASSVEGRMNTEAFF
TGTGCCAGCAGCGTAGAGGGACGGATGAACACTGAAGCTTTCTTT
>TRBJ2-3|NA|NA|TRBV11-3
CVSRYADTQYF
TGTGTCAGCAGGTATGCAGATACGCAATATTTT
>TRBJ2-5|many|NA|TRBV13
CASSRPSTQETQYF
TGTGCCAGCAGCCGGCCCTCGACCCAAGAGACCCAGTACTTC
>TRBJ1-2|NA|NA|TRBV29-1
CGVESAGAYGYTF
TGCGGCGTTGAGTCAGCGGGCGCATATGGCTACACCTTC
>TRBJ2-1|many|TRBD1|TRBV28
CASSFEVTGIYNEQFF
TGTGCCAGCAGTTTCGAGGTGACAGGGATCTACAATGAGCAGTTCTTC
>TRBJ2-6|few|NA|TRBV7-3
CASSSQGLNSGANVLTF
TGTGCCAGCAGCTCACAGGGCCTGAACTCTGGGGCCAACGTCCTGACTTTC
>TRBJ1-6|NA|NA|TRBV12-3/TRBV12-4
CASGYEPIGLNSPLHF
TGTGCCAGCGGTTATGAACCCATCGGCCTTAATTCACCCCTCCACTTT
>TRBJ2-7|many|NA|TRBV13
CASSFPRNGNEQYF
TGTGCCAGCAGCTTCCCCAGGAATGGCAACGAGCAGTACTTC
>TRBJ2-7|NA|NA|TRBV28
CVSSPGGGQSPYEQYF
TGTGTCAGCAGTCCGGGCGGGGGACAGTCCCCCTACGAGCAGTACTTC
>TRBJ2-6|NA|NA|TRBV4-1
CASSQEEWGSGANVLTF
TGCGCCAGCAGCCAAGAGGAATGGGGTTCTGGGGCCAACGTCCTGACTTTC
>TRBJ2-4|once|TRBD2|TRBV11-2
CANSPSRLLSGRGIQYF
TGTGCCAACAGCCCAAGCAGGCTACTAAGCGGGAGGGGAATTCAGTACTTC
>TRBJ2-3|NA|NA|TRBV7-9
CASSFSGSIDTQYF
TGTGCCAGCAGCTTCTCGGGTAGCATAGATACGCAGTATTTT
>TRBJ2-1|NA|TRBD2|TRBV14
CASSLSGRRSLGSIQQIF
TGTGCCAGCAGCCTTAGCGGGAGAAGGTCTCTCGGTTCGATACAGCAGATCTTC
>TRBJ2-1|few|NA|TRBV4-2
CASSQVGPPRRQFF
TGTGCCAGCAGCCAAGTTGGGCCCCCAAGGCGGCAGTTCTTC
>TRBJ2-5|NA|NA|TRBV5-1
CASSHGGGTIKETQYF
TGCGCCAGCAGCCACGGAGGAGGTACGATTAAAGAGACCCAGTACTTC
>TRBJ1-1|NA|NA|TRBV11-2
CASRKQEAVYTEAFF
TGTGCCAGCAGGAAACAGGAGGCGGTGTACACTGAAGCCTTCTTT
>TRBJ1-1|NA|NA|TRBV29-1
CIVSTGTIMNTEAFF
TGCATCGTTTCTACAGGGACGATTATGAACACTGAAGCTTTCTTT
>TRBJ1-2|once|TRBD1|TRBV28
CVITGGGYGYTF
TGTGTCATAACAGGGGGCGGCTATGGCTACACCTTC
>TRBJ2-7|once|TRBD2|TRBV11-2
CAISIDRGEVYEQYF
TGTGCCATCAGCATAGATCGGGGGGAGGTCTACGAGCAGTACTTC